This TCR beta chain came from a study of STAT3 mutations in large granular lymphocyte leukemia. Across the study: Among longitudinally sequenced T-LGLL patients, roughly half had canonical activating STAT3 mutations detected. General observations from the study: A small but highly pathogenic clone may have been missed. TCR clonotype switching after therapy occurred in about 30% of the 18 patients. Every T-LGLL patient had at least one immunodominant TCRbeta clonotype.

Each sample's TCRbeta library yielded on average approximately 41,000 productive templates. Repertoires were generated with immunoSEQ multiplex PCR, while TCRdb's copy carries only in-frame clones and drops some. The data contain over 10,000 clones, about 70% of them singletons. Per the germline V gene, CDR1 is SGDLS and CDR2 is YYNGEE. The CDR3 is 15 residues long. Unmatched junction bases numbered 3, after V lost 4 bases and J lost 5 bases. In the case of this clone: Its matching antigen is unknown.

Sequencing used peripheral blood mononuclear cells. This chain joins TRBV9 and TRBJ2-5, with 15 bases matching TRBD2. This sequence was found in a man aged 55-75 years with T-cell large granular lymphocyte leukemia. Some clones in this sample may be carry-over from other donors' samples. CDR3 region: CASSLGTSGGETQYF. The CDR3 nucleotides read TGTGCCAGCAGCCTCGGGACTAGCGGGGGGGAGACCCAGTACTTC.